This TCR beta chain appears in the sequencing data of a study of T-cell memory formation after mild COVID-19. In the study overall: The study found TCR clusters largely donor specific. Findings of the study overall: Balance between CD4 and CD8 was seen in clones contracting day 15 to 85, and a CD4+ lean was seen in later expanders. For contracting clones, CD4+ ones sat mainly in CM and EM, CD8+ in EMRA.

With 10 bases clipped from V and 6 bases from J, the junction kept 6 bases outside the gene matches. Germline V gene data show CDR1 as ENHRY and CDR2 as SYGVKD. The CDR3 consists of 12 residues. Notes on this clonotype: Antigen specificity is unknown.

TCRdb re-called the 5' RACE reads with MiXCR, one entry per CDR3 protein. The profile shows 65,000 to 90,000 distinct CDR3 sequences, 13% of them singletons. The chain employs TRBV10-3 and TRBJ1-1; TRBD1 agrees at 9 bases. This clonotype was obtained from a man between 18 and 29 years old who had mild COVID-19 (a few samples of this study predate the infection). Cell type and time point are not known. Sequencing input: PBMCs or a T cell subset sorted from them (not recorded which). CDR3 amino acids: CASSGQGPEAFF. CDR3 in DNA: TGTGCCAGCTCGGGACAGGGACCTGAAGCTTTCTTT.